Sequencing of this TCR beta chain was carried out in a study of response to subunit inactivated influenza vaccine. Points from the study as a whole: New T cells are recruited in small numbers by each seasonal influenza vaccination, according to the authors' suggestion.

Regarding this clonotype: Its antigen is unknown.

TCRdb recomputed calls from the RT-PCR reads with MiXCR, one row per CDR3 protein. The sample lists 700,000 to 900,000 distinct CDR3 sequences; 21% were seen once. The V segment lost 4 bases and the J segment 8 bases; nucleotides outside the gene matches: 13. Per the germline V gene, CDR1 is SGHRS and CDR2 is YFSETQ. CDR3 length: 15 amino acids. The origin of this receptor is a man in his fifties or sixties who received an inactivated influenza vaccine. The source was PBMCs from blood, collected more than 4 days after vaccination. V usage is TRBV5-1 and J usage is TRBJ1-2; 8 bases align to TRBD1. The CDR3 DNA sequence: TGCGCCAGCAGCACAGAGAACCGACAGGGGCAAGGCTACACCTTC. This sequence encodes CASSTENRQGQGYTF. Full variable domain (missing parts from reference TRBV5-1 and TRBJ1-2): KAGVTQTPRYLIKTRGQQVTLSCSPISGHRSVSWYQQTPGQGLQFLFEYFSETQRNKGNFPGRFSGRQFSNSRSEMNVSTLELGDSALYLCASSTENRQGQGYTFGSGTRLTVV.